This T cell receptor beta chain was observed in a study of blood T cell repertoires in COVID-19. In the study overall: There were acute and convalescent COVID-19 samples, and they came from the United States, Italy and Spain. PBMCs, B-cell-depleted T cells, or T cells provided the cDNA or gDNA that made up the material.

CDR1 and CDR2 from the germline V gene are SGHAT and FQNNGV. The length of the CDR3 is 15 residues. The J segment lost 2 bases and the V segment lost 5 bases, leaving 3 bases of the junction unmatched. The repertoire was sequenced with immunoSEQ multiplex PCR; TCRdb's copy has only in-frame clones and lacks some. The sample contains more than 10,000 clones, approximately 73% of which appear only once. This chain links TRBV11-2 with TRBJ2-1; 10 nucleotides line up with TRBD2. This TCR came from a human donor in a cohort sampled during active COVID-19. The material sequenced was peripheral blood. In DNA form, the CDR3 reads TGTGCCAGCAGCCGGAGCGGGGGGGCCTACAATGAGCAGTTCTTC. Protein sequence: CASSRSGGAYNEQFF.